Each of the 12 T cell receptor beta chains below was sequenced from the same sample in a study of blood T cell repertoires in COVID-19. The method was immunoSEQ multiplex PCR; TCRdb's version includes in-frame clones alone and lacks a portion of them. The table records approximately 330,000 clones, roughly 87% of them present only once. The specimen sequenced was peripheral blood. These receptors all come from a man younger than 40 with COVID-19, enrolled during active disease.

CDR3 in amino acids: CASTPDRGPYGYTF. DNA for the CDR3: TGTGCCAGCACCCCGGACAGGGGTCCCTATGGCTACACCTTC. The chain joins TRBV2 to TRBJ1-2; 9 nucleotides align to TRBD1. V lost 7 bases to trimming and J lost 4 bases; unmatched junction nucleotides: 7. Germline assignment: CDR1 SNHLY and CDR2 FYNNEI. The CDR3 is 14 amino acids.

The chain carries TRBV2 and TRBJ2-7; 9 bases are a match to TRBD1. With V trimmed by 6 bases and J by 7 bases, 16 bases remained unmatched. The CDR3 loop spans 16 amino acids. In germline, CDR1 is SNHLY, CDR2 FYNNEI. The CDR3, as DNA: TGTGCCAGCAGACGCGGGCTTGGGGACAGGGCCAGTGAGCAGTACTTC. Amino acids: CASRRGLGDRASEQYF.

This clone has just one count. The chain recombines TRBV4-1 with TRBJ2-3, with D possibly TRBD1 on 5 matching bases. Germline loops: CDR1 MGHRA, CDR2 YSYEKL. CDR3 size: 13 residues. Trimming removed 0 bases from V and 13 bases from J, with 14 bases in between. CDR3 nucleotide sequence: TGCGCCAGCAGCCAAGATAGCCAGGGAAAGGAGTATTTT. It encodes CASSQDSQGKEYF.

CDR3 amino acids: CASGIVRTSGRLTF. The CDR3 coding sequence is TGTGCCAGCGGGATAGTTAGGACTAGCGGCCGATTGACTTTC. This sequence joins TRBV11-1 and TRBJ2-6; 10 bases are a match to TRBD2. Losses at the gene ends were 8 bases for V and 17 bases for J; bases not matched to a gene: 15. The CDR3 length is 14 residues. Germline CDR1 SGHAT, CDR2 FQDESV (reference sequence).

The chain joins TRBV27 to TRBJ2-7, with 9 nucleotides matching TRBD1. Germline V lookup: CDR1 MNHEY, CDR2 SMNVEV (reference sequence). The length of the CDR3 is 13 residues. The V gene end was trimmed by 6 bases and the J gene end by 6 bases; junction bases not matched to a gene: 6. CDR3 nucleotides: TGTGCCAGCAGCCTGACAGGGGGGGGCGAGCAGTACTTC. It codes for CASSLTGGGEQYF.

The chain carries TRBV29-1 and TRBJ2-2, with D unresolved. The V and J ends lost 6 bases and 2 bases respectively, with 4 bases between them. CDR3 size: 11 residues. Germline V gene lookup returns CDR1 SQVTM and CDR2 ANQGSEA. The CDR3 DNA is TGCAGCGTGCTAAACACCGGGGAGCTGTTTTTT. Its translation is CSVLNTGELFF.

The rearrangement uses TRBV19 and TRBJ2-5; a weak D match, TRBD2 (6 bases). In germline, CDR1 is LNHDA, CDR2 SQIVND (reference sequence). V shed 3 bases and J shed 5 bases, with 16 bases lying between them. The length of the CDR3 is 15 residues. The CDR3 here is CASSIDPRGRETQYF. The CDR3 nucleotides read TGTGCCAGTAGTATCGACCCGCGGGGCAGGGAGACCCAGTACTTC.

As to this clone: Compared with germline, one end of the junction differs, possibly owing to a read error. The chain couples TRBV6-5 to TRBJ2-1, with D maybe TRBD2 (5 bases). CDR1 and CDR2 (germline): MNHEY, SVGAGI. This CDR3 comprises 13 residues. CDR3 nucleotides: TGCGCCGCGGGTCCTAGCTCCTACAATGAGCAGTTCTTC. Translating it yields CAAGPSSYNEQFF.

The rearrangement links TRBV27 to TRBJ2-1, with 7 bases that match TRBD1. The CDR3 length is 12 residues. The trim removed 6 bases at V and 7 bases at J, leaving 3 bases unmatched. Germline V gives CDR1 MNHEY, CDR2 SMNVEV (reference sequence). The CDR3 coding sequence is TGTGCCAGCAGCAAACAGGGGAATGAGCAGTTCTTC. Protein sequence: CASSKQGNEQFF.

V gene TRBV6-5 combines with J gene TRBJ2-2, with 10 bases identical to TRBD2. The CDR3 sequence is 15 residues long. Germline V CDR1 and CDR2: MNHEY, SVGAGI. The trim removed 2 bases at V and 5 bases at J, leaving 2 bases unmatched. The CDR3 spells CASSYPSGGTGELFF. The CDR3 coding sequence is TGTGCCAGCAGTTACCCTAGCGGGGGAACCGGGGAGCTGTTTTTT.

CDR3 protein: CASSGVAAGETNNEQFF. Here the CDR3 DNA reads TGTGCCAGCAGCGGGGTTGCAGCGGGCGAAACTAACAATGAGCAGTTCTTC. The J gene is TRBJ2-1, the V gene TRBV3-1 (or the pseudogene TRBV3-2), with D perhaps matching TRBD2 (6 bases). V gave up 5 bases and J gave up 5 bases, with 22 bases separating them. Germline V gene data show CDR1 as LGHDT and CDR2 as YNNKEL (reference sequence). The CDR3 has 17 residues.

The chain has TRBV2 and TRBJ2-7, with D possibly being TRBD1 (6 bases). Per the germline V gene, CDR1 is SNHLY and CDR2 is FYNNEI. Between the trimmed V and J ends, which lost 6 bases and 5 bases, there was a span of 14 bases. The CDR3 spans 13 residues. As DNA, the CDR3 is TGTGCCAGCAGGGGCACAGGGCCCAACGAGCAGTACTTC. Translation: CASRGTGPNEQYF.